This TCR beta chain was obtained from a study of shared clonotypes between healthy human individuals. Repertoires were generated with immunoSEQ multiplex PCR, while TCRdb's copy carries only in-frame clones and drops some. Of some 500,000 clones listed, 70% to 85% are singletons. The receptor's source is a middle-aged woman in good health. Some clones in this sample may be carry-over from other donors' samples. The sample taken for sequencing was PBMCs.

The CDR3, as DNA: TGTGCCAGCAGTTTGCGGGAGAGGGACACCGGGGAGCTGTTTTTT. It specifies CASSLRERDTGELFF. The chain recombines TRBV27 with TRBJ2-2; 7 bases map to TRBD2. From germline, CDR1 is MNHEY and CDR2 SMNVEV (reference sequence). The CDR3 runs to 15 residues. Germline trimming cut 3 bases from V and 3 bases from J; bases unmatched to any gene: 4.